This TCR beta chain was obtained from a study of cytotoxic CD8 clonotypes in ibrutinib-treated CLL. Extraction of around 2.2 micrograms of genomic DNA from cryopreserved PBMCs supplied material for TCR beta libraries. Study observations and caveats: Baseline clonality, above age-matched healthy donor levels, tracked circulating CD8+ T-cell counts.

Depth targeted 1 in 200,000 to 1 in 1 million T cells, averaging approximately 9.9x coverage per clonotype. Sequencing used immunoSEQ multiplex PCR; TCRdb keeps in-frame clones, though not all of them. The table records about 74,000 clones, more than 70% of them present only once. On this clone itself: Antigen unknown.

The V segment lost 3 bases and the J segment 6 bases; nucleotides outside the gene matches: 15. The CDR3 contains 19 residues. CDR1 is SGHRS, CDR2 YFSETQ, per germline. The chain carries TRBV5-1 and TRBJ2-1, with 13 bases aligning to TRBD2. The sample consisted of PBMCs, taken at disease progression, from a patient treated with ibrutinib. This receptor was taken from a human donor with chronic lymphocytic leukemia. The CDR3 reads CASSSWGTSGNSPGNEQFF. The CDR3 DNA is TGCGCCAGCAGCTCCTGGGGGACTAGCGGGAATTCGCCGGGCAATGAGCAGTTCTTC.